This T cell receptor (beta chain) was recovered during a study of blood T cell repertoires in COVID-19. Study-level background: PBMCs, B-cell-depleted T cells, or T cells provided the cDNA or gDNA that made up the material.

The CDR3 covers 16 residues. CDR1 is MDHEN and CDR2 is SYDVKM in the germline V gene. With 6 bases clipped from V and 6 bases from J, the junction kept 14 bases outside the gene matches. How the authors handled the data: Scientists estimated how many nucleated cells there were by amplifying reference gene primers. Sequenced by immunoSEQ multiplex PCR; TCRdb stores in-frame clones only, minus some. That table is the source of V, J and clone size, and D and trimming were worked out from the DNA. The data hold over 250,000 clones, with around 87% observed a single time. Living in under 30 US areas, the participants were between 18 and 89 years of age. The table lists this clone with a few counts.

The gene calls are TRBV28 and TRBJ1-5; 7 positions match TRBD1. Sequencing was performed on PBMCs or T cells enriched from blood (not recorded which). This TCR derives from a young woman who had recovered from COVID-19. CDR3 DNA sequence: TGTGCCAGCAGATCCCAAGCACAGGGGCTGGGTCAGCCCCAGCATTTT. It yields the protein CASRSQAQGLGQPQHF.